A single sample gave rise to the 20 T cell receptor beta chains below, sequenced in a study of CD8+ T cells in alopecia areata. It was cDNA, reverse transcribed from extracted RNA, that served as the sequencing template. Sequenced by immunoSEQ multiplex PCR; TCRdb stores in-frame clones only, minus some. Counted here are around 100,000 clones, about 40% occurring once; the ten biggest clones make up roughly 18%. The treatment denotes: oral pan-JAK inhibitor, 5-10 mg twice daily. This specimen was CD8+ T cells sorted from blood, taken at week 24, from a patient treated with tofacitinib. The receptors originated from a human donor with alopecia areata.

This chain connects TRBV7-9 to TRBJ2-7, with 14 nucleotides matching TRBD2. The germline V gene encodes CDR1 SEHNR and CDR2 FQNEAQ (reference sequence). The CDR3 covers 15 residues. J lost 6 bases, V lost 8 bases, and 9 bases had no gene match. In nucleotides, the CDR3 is TGTGCCAGCCACGGGACTAGCGGGAGAGTTACCGAGCAGTACTTC. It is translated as CASHGTSGRVTEQYF.

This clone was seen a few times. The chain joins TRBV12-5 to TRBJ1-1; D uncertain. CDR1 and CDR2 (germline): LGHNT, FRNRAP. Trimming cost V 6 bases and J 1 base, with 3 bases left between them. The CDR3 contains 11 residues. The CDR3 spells CASGGNTEAFF. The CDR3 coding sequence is TGTGCTAGTGGAGGGAACACTGAAGCTTTCTTT.

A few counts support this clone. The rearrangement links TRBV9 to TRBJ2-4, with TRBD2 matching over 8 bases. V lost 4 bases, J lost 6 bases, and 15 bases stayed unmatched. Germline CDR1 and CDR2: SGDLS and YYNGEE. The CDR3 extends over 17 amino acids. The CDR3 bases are TGTGCCAGCAGCCCCCAGCATCGGGAGGGTGGTGGAAACATTCAGTACTTC. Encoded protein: CASSPQHREGGGNIQYF.

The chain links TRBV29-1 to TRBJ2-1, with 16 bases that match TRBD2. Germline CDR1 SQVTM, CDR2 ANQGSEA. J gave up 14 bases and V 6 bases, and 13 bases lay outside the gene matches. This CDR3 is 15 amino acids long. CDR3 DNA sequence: TGCAGCGTCGGAGTGGGACTAGCGGGAGGGTCTCAGAAGTTCTTC. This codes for CSVGVGLAGGSQKFF.

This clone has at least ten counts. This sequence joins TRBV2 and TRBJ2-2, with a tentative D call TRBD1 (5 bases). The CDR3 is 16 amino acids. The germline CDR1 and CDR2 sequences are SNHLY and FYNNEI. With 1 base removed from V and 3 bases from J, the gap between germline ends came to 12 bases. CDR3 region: CASSEGRATYTGELFF. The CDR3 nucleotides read TGTGCCAGCAGTGAAGGCAGGGCTACTTACACCGGGGAGCTGTTTTTT. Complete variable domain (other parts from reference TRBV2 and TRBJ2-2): EPEVTQTPSHQVTQMGQEVILRCVPISNHLYFYWYRQILGQKVEFLVSFYNNEISEKSEIFDDQFSVERPDGSNFTLKIRSTKLEDSAMYFCASSEGRATYTGELFFGEGSRLTVL.

Here the CDR3 DNA reads TGTGCCAGCAGCGGCAGGGATACCTCCTACGAGCAGTACTTC. The encoded protein is CASSGRDTSYEQYF. The genes are TRBV28 and TRBJ2-7, with D maybe TRBD1 (5 bases). CDR1 and CDR2 (germline): MDHEN, SYDVKM. The CDR3 length is 14 residues. V was cut by 6 bases and J by 0 bases, with 12 bases left in between.

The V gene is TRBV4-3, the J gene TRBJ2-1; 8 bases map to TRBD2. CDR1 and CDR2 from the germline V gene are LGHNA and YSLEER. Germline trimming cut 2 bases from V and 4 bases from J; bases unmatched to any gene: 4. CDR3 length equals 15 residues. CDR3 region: CASSQSSGPYNEQFF. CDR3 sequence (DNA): TGCGCCAGCAGCCAATCTAGCGGGCCGTACAATGAGCAGTTCTTC.

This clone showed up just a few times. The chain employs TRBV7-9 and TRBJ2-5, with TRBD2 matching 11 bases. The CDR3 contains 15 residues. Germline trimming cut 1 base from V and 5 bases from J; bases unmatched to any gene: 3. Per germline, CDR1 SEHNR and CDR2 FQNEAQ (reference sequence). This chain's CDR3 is CASSLGLAGRETQYF. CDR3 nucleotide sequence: TGTGCCAGCAGCTTAGGACTAGCGGGAAGGGAGACCCAGTACTTC. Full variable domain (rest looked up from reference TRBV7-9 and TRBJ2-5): DTGVSQNPRHKITKRGQNVTFRCDPISEHNRLYWYRQTLGQGPEFLTYFQNEAQLEKSRLLSDRFSAERPKGSFSTLEIQRTEQGDSAMYLCASSLGLAGRETQYFGPGTRLLVL.

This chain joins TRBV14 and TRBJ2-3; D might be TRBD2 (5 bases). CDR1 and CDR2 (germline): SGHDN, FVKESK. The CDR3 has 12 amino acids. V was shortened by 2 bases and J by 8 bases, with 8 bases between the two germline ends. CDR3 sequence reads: CASSQRESTQYF. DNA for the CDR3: TGTGCCAGCAGCCAAAGGGAGAGTACGCAGTATTTT.

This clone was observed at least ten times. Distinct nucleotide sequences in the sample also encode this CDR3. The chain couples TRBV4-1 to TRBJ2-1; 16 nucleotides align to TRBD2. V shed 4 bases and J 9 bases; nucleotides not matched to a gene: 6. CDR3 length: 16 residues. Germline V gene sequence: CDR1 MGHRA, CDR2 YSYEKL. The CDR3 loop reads CASSPGLAGGPGEQFF. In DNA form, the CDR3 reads TGCGCCAGCAGCCCGGGACTAGCGGGAGGGCCGGGTGAGCAGTTCTTC.

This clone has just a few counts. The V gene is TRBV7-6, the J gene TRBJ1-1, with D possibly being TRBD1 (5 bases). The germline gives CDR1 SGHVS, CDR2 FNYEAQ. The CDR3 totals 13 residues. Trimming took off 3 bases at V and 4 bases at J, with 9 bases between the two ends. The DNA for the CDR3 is TGTGCCAGCAGCTTGGGAGGGGCCACTGAAGCTTTCTTT. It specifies CASSLGGATEAFF.

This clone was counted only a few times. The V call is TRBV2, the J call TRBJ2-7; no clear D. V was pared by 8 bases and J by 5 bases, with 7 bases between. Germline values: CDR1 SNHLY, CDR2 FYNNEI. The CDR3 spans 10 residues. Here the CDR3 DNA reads TGTGCCAGCGTAAGCCACGAGCAGTACTTC. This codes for CASVSHEQYF.

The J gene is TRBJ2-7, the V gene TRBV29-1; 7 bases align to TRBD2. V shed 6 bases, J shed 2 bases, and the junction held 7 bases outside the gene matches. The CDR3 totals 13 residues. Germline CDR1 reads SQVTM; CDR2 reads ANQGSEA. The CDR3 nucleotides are TGCAGCGTAGCCGGGACTATGGCCTACGAGCAGTACTTC. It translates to CSVAGTMAYEQYF.

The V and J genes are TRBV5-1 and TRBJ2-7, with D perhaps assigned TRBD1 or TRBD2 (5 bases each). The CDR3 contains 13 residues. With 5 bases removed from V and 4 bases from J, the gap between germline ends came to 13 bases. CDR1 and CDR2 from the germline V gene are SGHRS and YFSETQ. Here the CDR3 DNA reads TGCGCCAGCAGGGGACCGCTAGTTTACGAGCAGTACTTC. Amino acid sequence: CASRGPLVYEQYF.

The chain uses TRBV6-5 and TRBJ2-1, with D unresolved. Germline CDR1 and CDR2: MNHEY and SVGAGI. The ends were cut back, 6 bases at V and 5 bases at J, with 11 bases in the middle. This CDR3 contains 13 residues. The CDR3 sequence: CASSSRPHNEQFF. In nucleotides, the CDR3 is TGTGCCAGCAGCAGCAGACCTCACAATGAGCAGTTCTTC.

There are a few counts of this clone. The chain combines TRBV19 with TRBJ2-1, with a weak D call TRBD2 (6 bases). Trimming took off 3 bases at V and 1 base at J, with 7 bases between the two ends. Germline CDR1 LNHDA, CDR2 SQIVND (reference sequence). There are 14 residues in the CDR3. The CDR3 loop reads CASSMAGSYNEQFF. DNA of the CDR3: TGTGCCAGTAGTATGGCGGGATCCTACAATGAGCAGTTCTTC. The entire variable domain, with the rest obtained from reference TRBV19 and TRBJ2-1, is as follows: DGGITQSPKYLFRKEGQNVTLSCEQNLNHDAMYWYRQDPGQGLRLIYYSQIVNDFQKGDIAEGYSVSREKKESFPLTVTSAQKNPTAFYLCASSMAGSYNEQFFGPGTRLTVL.

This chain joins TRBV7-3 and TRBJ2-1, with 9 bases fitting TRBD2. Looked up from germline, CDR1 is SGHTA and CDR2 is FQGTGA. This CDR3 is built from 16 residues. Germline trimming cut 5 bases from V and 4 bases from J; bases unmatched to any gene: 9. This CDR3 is CASSLAGTSMYNEQFF. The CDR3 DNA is TGTGCCAGCAGCCTTGCCGGGACTAGCATGTACAATGAGCAGTTCTTC.

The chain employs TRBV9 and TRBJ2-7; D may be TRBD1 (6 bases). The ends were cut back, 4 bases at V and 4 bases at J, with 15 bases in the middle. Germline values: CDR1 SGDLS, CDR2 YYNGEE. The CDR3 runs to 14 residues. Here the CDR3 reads CASSSPDRPYEQYF. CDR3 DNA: TGTGCCAGCAGCTCGCCGGACAGACCATACGAGCAGTACTTC.

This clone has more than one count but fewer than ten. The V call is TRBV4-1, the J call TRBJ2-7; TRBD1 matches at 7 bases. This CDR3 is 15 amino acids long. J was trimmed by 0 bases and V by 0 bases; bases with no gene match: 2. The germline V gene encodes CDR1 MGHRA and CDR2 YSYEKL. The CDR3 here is CASSQEAGGSYEQYF. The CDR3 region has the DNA TGCGCCAGCAGCCAAGAAGCAGGGGGCTCCTACGAGCAGTACTTC.

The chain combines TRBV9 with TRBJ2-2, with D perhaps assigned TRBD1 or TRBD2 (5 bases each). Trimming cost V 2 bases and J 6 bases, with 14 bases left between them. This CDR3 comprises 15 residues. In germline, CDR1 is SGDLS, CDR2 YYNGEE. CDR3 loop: CASSVSSLGAGELFF. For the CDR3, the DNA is TGTGCCAGCAGCGTCAGCTCCCTGGGGGCCGGGGAGCTGTTTTTT.